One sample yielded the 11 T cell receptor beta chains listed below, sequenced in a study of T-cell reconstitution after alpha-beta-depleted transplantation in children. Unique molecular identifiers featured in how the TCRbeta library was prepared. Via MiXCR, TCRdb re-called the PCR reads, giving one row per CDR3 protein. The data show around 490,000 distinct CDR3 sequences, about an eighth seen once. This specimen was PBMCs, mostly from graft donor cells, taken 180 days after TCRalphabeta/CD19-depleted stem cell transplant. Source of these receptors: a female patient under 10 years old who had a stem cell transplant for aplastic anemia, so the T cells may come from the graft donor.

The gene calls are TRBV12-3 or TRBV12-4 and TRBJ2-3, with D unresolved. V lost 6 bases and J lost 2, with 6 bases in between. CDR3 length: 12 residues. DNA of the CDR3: TGTGCCAGCAGGGCTCTCACAGATACGCAGTATTTT. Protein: CASRALTDTQYF.

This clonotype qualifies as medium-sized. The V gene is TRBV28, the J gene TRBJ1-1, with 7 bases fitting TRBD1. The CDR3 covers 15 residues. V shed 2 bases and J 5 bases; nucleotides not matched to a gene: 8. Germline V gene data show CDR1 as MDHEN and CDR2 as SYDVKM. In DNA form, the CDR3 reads TGTGCCAGCAGTTTACGGAGGGGGCGCATGACTGAAGCTTTCTTT. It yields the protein CASSLRRGRMTEAFF.

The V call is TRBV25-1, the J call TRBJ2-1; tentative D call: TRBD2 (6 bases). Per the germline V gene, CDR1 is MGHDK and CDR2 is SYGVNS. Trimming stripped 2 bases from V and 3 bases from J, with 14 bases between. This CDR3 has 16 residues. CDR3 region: CASSEGPGVDYNEQFF. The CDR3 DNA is TGTGCCAGCAGTGAAGGACCGGGGGTTGACTACAATGAGCAGTTCTTC.

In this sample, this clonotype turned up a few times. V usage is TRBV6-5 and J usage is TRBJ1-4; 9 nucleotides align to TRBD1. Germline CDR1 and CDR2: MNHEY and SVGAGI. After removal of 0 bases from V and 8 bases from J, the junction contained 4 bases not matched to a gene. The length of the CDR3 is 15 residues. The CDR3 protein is CASSYSGTGMEKLFF. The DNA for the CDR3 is TGTGCCAGCAGTTACTCCGGGACAGGGATGGAAAAACTGTTTTTT.

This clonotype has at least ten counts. DNA of the CDR3: TGCAGTGCAACGGACATTAAGACCCTCAATGAGCAGTTCTTC. It codes for CSATDIKTLNEQFF. The chain recombines TRBV20-1 with TRBJ2-1; D perhaps matches TRBD1 (5 bases). The V gene lost 6 bases and the J gene lost 6 bases, with 18 bases spanning the gap. Looked up from germline, CDR1 is DFQATT and CDR2 is SNEGSKA (reference sequence). This CDR3 spans 14 amino acids.

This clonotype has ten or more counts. The CDR3 region is CASSLSEWTSGQEGNEQFF. In DNA form, the CDR3 reads TGTGCCAGCAGTTTGAGCGAATGGACTAGCGGTCAGGAGGGCAATGAGCAGTTCTTC. The gene calls are TRBV28 and TRBJ2-1; 10 bases align to TRBD2. This CDR3 has 19 residues. V shed 3 bases, J shed 6 bases, and the junction held 17 bases outside the gene matches. Germline V gene lookup returns CDR1 MDHEN and CDR2 SYDVKM.

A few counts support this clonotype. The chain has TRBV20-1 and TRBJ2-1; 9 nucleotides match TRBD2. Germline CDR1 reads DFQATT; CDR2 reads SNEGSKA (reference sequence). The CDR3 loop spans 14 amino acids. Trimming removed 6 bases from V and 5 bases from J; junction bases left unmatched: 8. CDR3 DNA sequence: TGCAGTGCCCCCCTGGGACTAGCAGACAATGAGCAGTTCTTC. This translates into CSAPLGLADNEQFF.

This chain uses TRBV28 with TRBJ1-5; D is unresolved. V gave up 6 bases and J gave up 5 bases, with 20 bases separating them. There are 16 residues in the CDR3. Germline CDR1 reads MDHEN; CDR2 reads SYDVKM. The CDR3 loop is CASRKDTRFPDQPQHF. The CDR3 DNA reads TGTGCCAGCAGAAAAGACACCAGGTTCCCGGATCAGCCCCAGCATTTT.

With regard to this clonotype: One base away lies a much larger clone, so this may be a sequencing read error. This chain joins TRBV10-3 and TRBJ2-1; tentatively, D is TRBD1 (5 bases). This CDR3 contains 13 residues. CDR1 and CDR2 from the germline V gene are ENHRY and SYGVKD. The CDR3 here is CAIGASSYNEHFF. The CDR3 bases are TGTGCCATCGGGGCGAGCTCCTACAATGAGCATTTCTTC.

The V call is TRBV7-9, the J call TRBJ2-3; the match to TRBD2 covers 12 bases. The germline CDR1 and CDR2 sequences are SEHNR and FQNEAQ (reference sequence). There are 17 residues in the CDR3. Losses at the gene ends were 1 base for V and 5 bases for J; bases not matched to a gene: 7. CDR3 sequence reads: CASSLEPSGRAGDTQYF. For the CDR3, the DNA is TGTGCCAGCAGCTTAGAGCCTAGCGGGAGGGCCGGAGATACGCAGTATTTT.

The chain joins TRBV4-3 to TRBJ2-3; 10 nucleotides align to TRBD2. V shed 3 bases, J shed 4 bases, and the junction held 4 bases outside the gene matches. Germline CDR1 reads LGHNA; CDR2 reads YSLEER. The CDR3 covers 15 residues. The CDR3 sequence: CASSQGLASADTQYF. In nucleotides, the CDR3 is TGCGCCAGCAGCCAGGGACTAGCGAGCGCAGATACGCAGTATTTT.